This T cell receptor beta chain was sequenced for a study of cytomegalovirus exposure and HLA in healthy donors. Study context: A previous analysis identified around 120 million unique TCR beta sequences derived from roughly 180 million T cells.

Whole-study results and caveats: For most TCR sequences rarity was the rule, although some public TCRs occurred in many donors. TRBV6-2, TRBV6-3 and other indistinguishable V segments were excluded.

The germline CDR1 and CDR2 sequences are WSHSY and SAAADI. This CDR3 spans 14 amino acids. This clone was detected a few times. As yet, its antigen is unknown. With 60 Vbeta and 13 Jbeta primers, the PCR was carried out. Repertoires were generated with immunoSEQ multiplex PCR, while TCRdb's copy carries only in-frame clones and drops some. The sample lists some 170,000 clones, about three quarters occurring once. The sequence came from a man between 35 and 55 years old in good health and CMV-seropositive. Sequencing was done on a sample of PBMCs. The genes are TRBV10-2 and TRBJ2-5; 11 nucleotides agree with TRBD2. The J call may be faulty, since TRBJ2-7 better matches the DNA end. For the CDR3, the DNA is TGCGCCAGCTCCACTAGCGGGAGATCCTACGAGCAGTACTTC. This gives the protein CASSTSGRSYEQYF.